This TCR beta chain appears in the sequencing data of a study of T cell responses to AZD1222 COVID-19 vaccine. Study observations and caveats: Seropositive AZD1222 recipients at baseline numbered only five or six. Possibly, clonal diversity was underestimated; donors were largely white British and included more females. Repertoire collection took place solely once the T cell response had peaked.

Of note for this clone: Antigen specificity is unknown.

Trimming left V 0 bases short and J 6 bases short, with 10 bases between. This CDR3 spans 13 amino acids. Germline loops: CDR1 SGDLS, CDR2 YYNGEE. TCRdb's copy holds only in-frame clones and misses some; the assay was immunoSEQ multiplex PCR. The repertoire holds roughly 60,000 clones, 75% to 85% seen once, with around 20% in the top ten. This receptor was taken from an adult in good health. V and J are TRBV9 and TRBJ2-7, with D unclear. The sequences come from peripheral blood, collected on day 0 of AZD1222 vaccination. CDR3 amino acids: CASSVGPAGEQYF. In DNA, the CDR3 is TGTGCCAGCAGCGTAGGGCCCGCCGGCGAGCAGTACTTC.